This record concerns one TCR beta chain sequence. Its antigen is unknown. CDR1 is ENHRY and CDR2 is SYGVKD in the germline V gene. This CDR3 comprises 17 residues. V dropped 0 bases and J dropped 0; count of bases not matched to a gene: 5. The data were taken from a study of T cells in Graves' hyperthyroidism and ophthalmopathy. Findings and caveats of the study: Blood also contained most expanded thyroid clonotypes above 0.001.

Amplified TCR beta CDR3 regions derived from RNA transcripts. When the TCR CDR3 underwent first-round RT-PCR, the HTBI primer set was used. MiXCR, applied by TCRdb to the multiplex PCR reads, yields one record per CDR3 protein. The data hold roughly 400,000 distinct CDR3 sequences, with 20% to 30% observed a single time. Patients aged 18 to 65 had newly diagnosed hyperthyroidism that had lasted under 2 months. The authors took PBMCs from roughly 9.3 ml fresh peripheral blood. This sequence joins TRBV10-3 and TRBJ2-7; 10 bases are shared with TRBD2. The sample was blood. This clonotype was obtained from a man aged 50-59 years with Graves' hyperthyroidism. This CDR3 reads CAISESRSSGGSYEQYF. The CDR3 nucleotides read TGTGCCATCAGTGAGTCGAGGTCTAGCGGGGGCTCCTACGAGCAGTACTTC.